These 31 T cell receptor beta chains were all obtained from the same sample, sequenced in a study of cytomegalovirus exposure and HLA in healthy donors (dated by TCRdb to the late 2010s). The library came from the immunoSEQ multiplex PCR assay. Imported from immuneACCESS, the table was reduced by TCRdb to in-frame sequences with V and J called. These copies leave out some clones; in studies compared against another copy, an unresolved V gene accounts for under half, and the cause of the remainder is not known. The sample table lists over 75,000 clones, 85% of them with a count of one. The top ten clones comprise approximately 22% of the sample. The specimen sequenced was PBMCs. These receptors all stem from a man between 18 and 35 years old in good health and CMV-seropositive.

This chain uses TRBV6-5 with TRBJ2-1, with 12 bases that match TRBD2. This CDR3 spans 16 amino acids. The V gene end was trimmed by 1 base and the J gene end by 8 bases; junction bases not matched to a gene: 6. Germline V gene lookup returns CDR1 MNHEY and CDR2 SVGAGI. In DNA form, the CDR3 reads TGTGCCAGCAGTTACTGGCTAGCGGGAGGGCCTGATGAGCAGTTCTTC. Translated, it gives CASSYWLAGGPDEQFF.

The CDR3 sequence: CASRDGGSEQYF. In nucleotides, the CDR3 is TGTGCCAGCAGGGATGGAGGGAGTGAGCAGTACTTC. V usage is TRBV2 and J usage is TRBJ2-7; D may be TRBD2 (6 bases). The CDR3 length is 12 residues. V lost 6 bases, J lost 7 bases, and 13 bases lay in between. Germline V lookup: CDR1 SNHLY, CDR2 FYNNEI. Full variable domain (outside the CDR3, taken from reference TRBV2 and TRBJ2-7): EPEVTQTPSHQVTQMGQEVILRCVPISNHLYFYWYRQILGQKVEFLVSFYNNEISEKSEIFDDQFSVERPDGSNFTLKIRSTKLEDSAMYFCASRDGGSEQYFGPGTRLTVT.

This chain links TRBV5-8 with TRBJ1-1; D ambiguous. The V end was cut by 1 base, the J end by 9 bases, with 13 bases between. Germline V gene sequence: CDR1 SGHTS, CDR2 YDEGEE. The CDR3 loop spans 13 amino acids. The CDR3 coding sequence is TGTGCCAGCAGCTTGAATGTATTGCAGAAAGCTTTCTTT. The encoded protein is CASSLNVLQKAFF.

This chain connects TRBV7-9 to TRBJ2-1, with TRBD2 matching 11 bases. Germline V gives CDR1 SEHNR, CDR2 FQNEAQ (reference sequence). This CDR3 spans 15 amino acids. V was pared by 2 bases and J by 10 bases, with 7 bases of the junction left unmatched. CDR3 sequence reads: CASSLTSGSFKEQFF. The DNA for the CDR3 is TGTGCCAGCAGCTTAACTAGCGGGAGTTTTAAGGAGCAGTTCTTC.

CDR3 loop: CASGGGVGTEAFF. The CDR3 bases are TGTGCCAGCGGAGGAGGGGTGGGCACTGAAGCTTTCTTT. The V and J genes are TRBV25-1 and TRBJ1-1; a weak D match, TRBD1 (5 bases). Trimming removed 8 bases at V and 4 bases at J, with 14 bases between. The CDR3 is made up of 13 amino acids. CDR1 and CDR2 (germline): MGHDK, SYGVNS.

V and J are TRBV28 and TRBJ2-7, with 10 bases matching TRBD1. With V trimmed by 7 bases and J by 3 bases, 6 bases remained unmatched. This CDR3 is 14 amino acids long. Germline V gene sequence: CDR1 MDHEN, CDR2 SYDVKM. CDR3 nucleotide sequence: TGTGCCAGCACCCTTGGGACAGGGGACTACGAGCAGTACTTC. Protein sequence: CASTLGTGDYEQYF. The entire variable domain, with the rest obtained from reference TRBV28 and TRBJ2-7, is as follows: DVKVTQSSRYLVKRTGEKVFLECVQDMDHENMFWYRQDPGLGLRLIYFSYDVKMKEKGDIPEGYSVSREKKERFSLILESASTNQTSMYLCASTLGTGDYEQYFGPGTRLTVT.

This chain joins TRBV4-2 and TRBJ2-2, with TRBD1 identical over 8 bases. CDR3 size: 16 residues. The V gene end was trimmed by 2 bases and the J gene end by 0 bases; junction bases not matched to a gene: 2. Germline CDR1 and CDR2: LGHNA and YNFKEQ. The CDR3 DNA reads as TGTGCCAGCAGCCAAACGGGACAGGCGAACACCGGGGAGCTGTTTTTT. Its protein product is CASSQTGQANTGELFF.

The V gene is TRBV27, the J gene TRBJ2-4, with D perhaps TRBD2 (6 bases). CDR3 length equals 16 residues. The V gene's germline CDR1 is MNHEY and CDR2 SMNVEV (reference sequence). V was cut by 5 bases and J by 3 bases, with 17 bases left in between. The CDR3 is CASSQIPGTGKNIQYF. CDR3 bases: TGTGCCAGCAGTCAGATCCCCGGGACTGGCAAAAACATTCAGTACTTC.

The J gene is TRBJ2-7, the V gene TRBV9; D is perhaps TRBD2 (7 bases). This CDR3 is built from 14 residues. Per the germline V gene, CDR1 is SGDLS and CDR2 is YYNGEE. Trimming removed 7 bases at V and 3 bases at J, with 17 bases between. CDR3 coding DNA: TGTGCCAGCGGAGGTGGGGGAGGGGGCTACGAGCAGTACTTC. This sequence encodes CASGGGGGGYEQYF.

The chain recombines TRBV11-2 with TRBJ2-2; TRBD2 is a possible D gene (5 bases). Germline CDR1 and CDR2: SGHAT and FQNNGV. The CDR3 sequence is 16 residues long. V was pared by 5 bases and J by 2 bases, with 15 bases between. The CDR3 loop is CASSPSGGPNTGELFF. CDR3 nucleotides: TGTGCCAGCAGCCCGAGCGGAGGCCCAAACACCGGGGAGCTGTTTTTT.

V usage is TRBV7-9 and J usage is TRBJ1-2; possible D gene TRBD1, 6 bases. The germline V and J ends were trimmed by 7 bases and 8 bases, with 14 bases remaining between them. Germline loops: CDR1 SEHNR, CDR2 FQNEAQ (reference sequence). The CDR3 loop spans 12 amino acids. CDR3 residues: CASTDSPYGYTF. CDR3 bases: TGTGCCAGCACGGACAGTCCTTACGGCTACACCTTC. Full variable domain (rest looked up from reference TRBV7-9 and TRBJ1-2): DTGVSQNPRHKITKRGQNVTFRCDPISEHNRLYWYRQTLGQGPEFLTYFQNEAQLEKSRLLSDRFSAERPKGSFSTLEIQRTEQGDSAMYLCASTDSPYGYTFGSGTRLTVV.

The chain uses TRBV7-8 and TRBJ1-1; TRBD1 agrees at 7 bases. This CDR3 region has 14 residues. CDR1 is SGHVS and CDR2 is FQNEAQ in the germline V gene. Trimming took 5 bases from V and 4 from J; bases not matched to a gene: 7. The DNA for the CDR3 is TGTGCCAGCAGCGGCAACAGGGGAGGCACTGAAGCTTTCTTT. It translates to CASSGNRGGTEAFF.

In regard to this clone: This sample also contains other DNA sequences that code for the same CDR3. The chain combines TRBV2 with TRBJ2-7, with 7 bases identical to TRBD2. V lost 6 bases, J lost 4 bases, and 3 bases stayed unmatched. The germline V gene has CDR1 SNHLY and CDR2 FYNNEI. There are 12 residues in the CDR3. The CDR3 coding sequence is TGTGCCAGCAGCCTGGGGGGGTACGAGCAGTACGTC. This sequence encodes CASSLGGYEQYV.

The chain has TRBV11-2 and TRBJ1-2, with D uncertain. The CDR3 has 14 amino acids. Trimming stripped 7 bases from V and 4 bases from J, with 16 bases between. Germline V gives CDR1 SGHAT, CDR2 FQNNGV. CDR3 sequence reads: CASNLLGYAYGYTF. CDR3 sequence (DNA): TGTGCCAGCAATTTGCTCGGGTACGCCTATGGCTACACCTTC.

This clone is a singleton in its sample. The chain employs TRBV1 and TRBJ2-2; TRBD2, as called in the table, went unchecked against the DNA. TRBV1 is recorded as a pseudogene. The CDR3 sequence is 18 residues long. CDR3 DNA: TGCACCAGCAGCCAAGATGATATGAGCGGGAGTTCCACCGGGGAGCTGTTTTTT. This translates into CTSSQDDMSGSSTGELFF.

J is TRBJ1-1 and V is TRBV18; perhaps TRBD1 as D (5 bases). This CDR3 spans 15 amino acids. V lost 6 bases and J 0 bases, leaving 14 bases between the germline ends. Germline CDR1 KGHSH, CDR2 LQKENI. The CDR3 spells CASSPTGLMNTEAFF. Written as DNA, the CDR3 is TGTGCCAGCTCCCCAACAGGTCTTATGAACACTGAAGCTTTCTTT.

The rearrangement links TRBV18 to TRBJ2-1, with D possibly being TRBD2 (5 bases). Germline loops: CDR1 KGHSH, CDR2 LQKENI. V lost 0 bases, J lost 5 bases, and 11 bases lay in between. This CDR3 spans 15 amino acids. The CDR3: CASSPPQGRDNEQFF. The CDR3 nucleotides are TGTGCCAGCTCACCACCTCAAGGGAGAGACAATGAGCAGTTCTTC.

The chain is built from TRBV21-1 and TRBJ1-4; the DNA was not used to check the table's D call, TRBD1. TRBV21-1 is noted as a pseudogene. This CDR3 has 17 amino acids. The CDR3 here is CASSNTKGQADREKLFF. Written as DNA, the CDR3 is TGTGCCAGCAGCAATACTAAAGGACAGGCGGATAGGGAAAAACTGTTTTTT.

The table lists this clone with a count of one. The chain carries TRBV6-5 and TRBJ2-3, with TRBD1 identical over 9 bases. The junction had 4 bases not matched to a gene; V was cut back by 6 bases and J by 6 bases. This CDR3 has 13 amino acids. The germline gives CDR1 MNHEY, CDR2 SVGAGI. In DNA form, the CDR3 reads TGTGCCAGCAGGACGACAGGGGGGGATACGCAGTATTTT. Protein sequence: CASRTTGGDTQYF.

This chain links TRBV9 with TRBJ1-1; the match to TRBD1 covers 7 bases. V shed 3 bases, J shed 6 bases, and the junction held 5 bases outside the gene matches. The CDR3 has 13 residues. Germline loops: CDR1 SGDLS, CDR2 YYNGEE. The CDR3 DNA follows: TGTGCCAGCAGCGGATCCGGGACAGCTGAAGCTTTCTTT. It codes for CASSGSGTAEAFF.

The chain joins TRBV5-6 to TRBJ2-2, with 7 bases lining up with TRBD1. Trimming at V came to 6 bases and at J to 3 bases, leaving 5 bases not matched to a gene. From germline, CDR1 is SGHDT and CDR2 YYEEEE. This CDR3 comprises 14 residues. The CDR3 here is CASNLGGHTGELFF. CDR3 bases: TGTGCCAGCAACCTAGGGGGCCACACCGGGGAGCTGTTTTTT. Together with reference TRBV5-6 and TRBJ2-2, the CDR3 gives the full variable domain: DAGVTQSPTHLIKTRGQQVTLRCSPKSGHDTVSWYQQALGQGPQFIFQYYEEEERQRGNFPDRFSGHQFPNYSSELNVNALLLGDSALYLCASNLGGHTGELFFGEGSRLTVL.

V usage is TRBV5-1 and J usage is TRBJ1-3, with no clear D. Trimming removed 0 bases from V and 0 bases from J, with 13 bases in between. Germline V gene data show CDR1 as SGHRS and CDR2 as YFSETQ. The CDR3 covers 17 residues. The CDR3 region is CASSLAAGSDSGNTIYF. The CDR3 DNA is TGCGCCAGCAGCTTGGCGGCCGGTAGCGACTCTGGAAACACCATATATTTT.

J is TRBJ2-7 and V is TRBV5-1, with a tentative D call TRBD1 (6 bases). The V end lost 2 bases, the J end lost 3 bases, and 15 bases lay between the germline ends. The V gene's germline CDR1 is SGHRS and CDR2 YFSETQ. The CDR3 totals 15 residues. CDR3 sequence (DNA): TGCGCCAGCAGCTTTAGTCCAGGGGATTTCTACGAGCAGTACTTC. Encoded protein: CASSFSPGDFYEQYF.

This rearrangement joins TRBV21-1 to TRBJ2-3; the D call TRBD2 from the table was never checked on the DNA. TRBV21-1 is labeled a pseudogene. This CDR3 spans 19 amino acids. The CDR3 DNA follows: TGTGCCAGCAGCAACCTCCAAGGAGAGGGGACTAGCGGGGCAGATACGCAGTATTTT. Its translation: CASSNLQGEGTSGADTQYF.

The V gene is TRBV5-1, the J gene TRBJ2-5, with D possibly being TRBD2 (5 bases). Germline V gives CDR1 SGHRS, CDR2 YFSETQ. This CDR3 spans 15 amino acids. The V end lost 5 bases, the J end lost 0 bases, and 14 bases lay between the germline ends. The DNA for the CDR3 is TGCGCCAGCAGTCTCGGACTTAGGTACCAAGAGACCCAGTACTTC. Translating gives CASSLGLRYQETQYF.

The J gene is TRBJ2-7, the V gene TRBV5-1; TRBD1 matches at 7 bases. Per germline, CDR1 SGHRS and CDR2 YFSETQ. This CDR3 has 13 amino acids. V was clipped by 1 base and J by 5 bases; unmatched bases: 3. In nucleotides, the CDR3 is TGCGCCAGCAGCTTGTTAGGGGGCCACGAGCAGTACTTC. Protein: CASSLLGGHEQYF.

V is TRBV4-1 and J is TRBJ2-7; 11 bases are shared with TRBD2. Germline V gene lookup returns CDR1 MGHRA and CDR2 YSYEKL. This CDR3 has 16 amino acids. Trimming at V came to 3 bases and at J to 2 bases, leaving 6 bases not matched to a gene. The CDR3 sequence is CASSHPTSGTAYEQYF. In nucleotides, the CDR3 is TGCGCCAGCAGCCATCCGACTAGCGGGACGGCCTACGAGCAGTACTTC.

CDR3 amino acids: CASSGTRGETQYF. The CDR3 nucleotides read TGTGCCAGTAGTGGGACTAGAGGCGAGACCCAGTACTTC. V and J are TRBV19 and TRBJ2-5; 8 nucleotides agree with TRBD2. This CDR3 spans 13 amino acids. From germline, CDR1 is LNHDA and CDR2 SQIVND (reference sequence). Trimming took 5 bases from V and 5 from J; bases not matched to a gene: 4. Supplemented by reference TRBV19 and TRBJ2-5, the full variable domain reads DGGITQSPKYLFRKEGQNVTLSCEQNLNHDAMYWYRQDPGQGLRLIYYSQIVNDFQKGDIAEGYSVSREKKESFPLTVTSAQKNPTAFYLCASSGTRGETQYFGPGTRLLVL.

Of note for this clone: The sample contains more than one DNA sequence encoding this CDR3. The J gene is TRBJ1-2, the V gene TRBV28, with TRBD1 matching over 10 bases. CDR3 length: 15 amino acids. CDR1 and CDR2 (germline): MDHEN, SYDVKM. Trimming took 6 bases from V and 3 from J; bases not matched to a gene: 7. This CDR3 reads CASRSRDRGYYGYTF. In DNA, the CDR3 is TGTGCCAGCAGATCCCGGGACAGGGGATACTATGGCTACACCTTC.

V gene TRBV28 combines with J gene TRBJ1-2, with D unclear. Germline loops: CDR1 MDHEN, CDR2 SYDVKM. The germline V and J ends were trimmed by 4 bases and 8 bases, with 14 bases remaining between them. The CDR3 covers 13 residues. CDR3 in amino acids: CASSSIGDWGYTF. The CDR3 bases are TGTGCCAGCAGTTCAATCGGGGATTGGGGCTACACCTTC.

This clone appeared a few times. The chain carries TRBV19 and TRBJ2-1; D perhaps matches TRBD1 (6 bases). The germline CDR1 and CDR2 sequences are LNHDA and SQIVND (reference sequence). V lost 6 bases, J lost 0 bases, and 12 bases lay in between. The CDR3 loop spans 15 amino acids. The CDR3 spells CASRPQQGSYNEQFF. The DNA of the CDR3 is TGTGCCAGTAGACCACAACAGGGCTCCTACAATGAGCAGTTCTTC.